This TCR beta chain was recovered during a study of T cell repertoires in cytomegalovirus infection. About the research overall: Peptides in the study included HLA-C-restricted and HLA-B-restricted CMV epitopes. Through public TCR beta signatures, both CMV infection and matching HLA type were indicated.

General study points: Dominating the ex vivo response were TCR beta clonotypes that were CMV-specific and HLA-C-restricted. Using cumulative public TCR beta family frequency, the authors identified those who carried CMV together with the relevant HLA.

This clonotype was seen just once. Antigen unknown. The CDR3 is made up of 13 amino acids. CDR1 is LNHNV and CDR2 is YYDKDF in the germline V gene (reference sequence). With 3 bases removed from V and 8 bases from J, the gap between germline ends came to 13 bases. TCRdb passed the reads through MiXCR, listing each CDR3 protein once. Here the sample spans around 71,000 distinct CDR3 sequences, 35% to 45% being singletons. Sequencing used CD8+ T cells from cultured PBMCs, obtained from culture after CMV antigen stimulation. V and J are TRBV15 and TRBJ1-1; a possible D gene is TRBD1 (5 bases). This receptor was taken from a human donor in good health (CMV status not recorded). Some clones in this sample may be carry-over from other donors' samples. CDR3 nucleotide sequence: TGTGCCACCAGCAGGCCTCCGGGGGAGGAAGCTTTCTTT. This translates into CATSRPPGEEAFF. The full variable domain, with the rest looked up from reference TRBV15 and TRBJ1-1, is DAMVIQNPRYQVTQFGKPVTLSCSQTLNHNVMYWYQQKSSQAPKLLFHYYDKDFNNEADTPDNFQSRRPNTSFCFLDIRSPGLGDTAMYLCATSRPPGEEAFFGQGTRLTVV.